A single sample gave rise to the 22 T cell receptor beta chains below, sequenced in a study of T cell changes during pregnancy in multiple sclerosis. Sequencing used immunoSEQ multiplex PCR; TCRdb keeps in-frame clones, though not all of them. Counted here are approximately 54,000 clones, around 92% occurring once; the ten biggest clones make up 1% to 1.5%. Sequences were derived from peripheral blood, sampled after pregnancy. The receptors shown here come from a female donor in good health, enrolled as a control in a pregnancy study.

The chain uses TRBV5-1 and TRBJ2-3; D call uncertain. Germline V gene lookup returns CDR1 SGHRS and CDR2 YFSETQ. CDR3 size: 19 residues. The germline V and J ends were trimmed by 0 bases and 3 bases, with 23 bases remaining between them. The CDR3 region has the DNA TGCGCCAGCAGCTTGGTACGCGGTTACTCAGCTGAAGCAACAGATACGCAGTATTTT. This encodes CASSLVRGYSAEATDTQYF.

In this sample, this clone turned up once. The rearrangement joins TRBV5-4 to TRBJ1-4; D call uncertain. The CDR3 is made up of 14 amino acids. Trimming left V 0 bases short and J 5 bases short, with 8 bases between. The V gene's germline CDR1 is SGHNT and CDR2 YYREEE (reference sequence). The chain's CDR3 is CASSLEPGNEKLFF. For the CDR3, the DNA is TGTGCCAGCAGCTTGGAGCCCGGGAATGAAAAACTGTTTTTT.

About this clone: Other DNA sequences of this sample code for an identical CDR3. The chain recombines TRBV9 with TRBJ2-3; D gene uncertain. V was trimmed by 3 bases and J by 0 bases, leaving 5 bases between them. The CDR3 extends over 13 amino acids. Germline-derived CDR1 and CDR2 are SGDLS and YYNGEE. The CDR3 loop is CASSALSTDTQYF. The CDR3, as DNA: TGTGCCAGCAGCGCCCTCAGCACAGATACGCAGTATTTT.

CDR3 DNA: TGTGCCAGCAGCTTAGGAAGGGGCGGTCAGCCCCAGCATTTT. This encodes CASSLGRGGQPQHF. The gene calls are TRBV7-2 and TRBJ1-5; a possible D gene is TRBD1 (5 bases). The V end lost 1 base, the J end lost 6 bases, and 10 bases lay between the germline ends. Germline V CDR1 and CDR2: SGHTA, FQGNSA. CDR3 length: 14 amino acids.

V and J are TRBV7-2 and TRBJ2-7, with 7 bases that match TRBD1. After removal of 4 bases from V and 4 bases from J, the junction contained 16 bases not matched to a gene. The CDR3 is made up of 17 amino acids. Germline CDR1 reads SGHTA; CDR2 reads FQGNSA. The CDR3 protein is CASSSQRTGPLIYEQYF. The DNA for the CDR3 is TGTGCCAGCAGCTCCCAGAGGACAGGCCCACTCATTTACGAGCAGTACTTC.

The rearrangement links TRBV10-3 to TRBJ1-1, with TRBD1 identical over 11 bases. The germline V gene has CDR1 ENHRY and CDR2 SYGVKD. There are 13 residues in the CDR3. After removal of 7 bases from V and 4 bases from J, the junction contained 2 bases not matched to a gene. CDR3 loop: CAIKGQGATEAFF. CDR3 nucleotides: TGTGCCATCAAAGGACAGGGGGCCACTGAAGCTTTCTTT.

The J gene is TRBJ2-6, the V gene TRBV28; D is possibly TRBD2 (6 bases). CDR1 is MDHEN, CDR2 SYDVKM, per germline. This CDR3 contains 17 residues. Deletions cut 10 bases from V and 0 bases from J, with 19 bases between. The CDR3 region has the DNA TGTGCCACCACCCCAGCGGGCGGGTCCTCTGGGGCCAACGTCCTGACTTTC. Translated: CATTPAGGSSGANVLTF.

This chain links TRBV29-1 with TRBJ1-1, with TRBD1 as a possible D gene (6 bases). V shed 6 bases and J shed 5 bases, with 22 bases lying between them. Germline loops: CDR1 SQVTM, CDR2 ANQGSEA. The CDR3 extends over 15 amino acids. The CDR3 DNA sequence: TGCAGCGTGCTCCCCTTCAGGGGTGGAACTACTGAAGCTTTCTTT. Residues: CSVLPFRGGTTEAFF.

The rearrangement joins TRBV5-4 to TRBJ2-5; D might be TRBD2 (6 bases). CDR1 SGHNT and CDR2 YYREEE come from the germline V gene (reference sequence). The CDR3 totals 14 residues. V shed 1 base and J shed 2 bases, with 9 bases lying between them. CDR3 bases: TGTGCCAGCAGCTTGTTAGGACTACAAGAGACCCAGTACTTC. This encodes CASSLLGLQETQYF.

CDR3 amino acids: CASSQPFSGEETQYF. For the CDR3, the DNA is TGCGCCAGCAGCCAACCTTTTAGTGGGGAGGAGACCCAGTACTTC. The chain recombines TRBV4-1 with TRBJ2-5, with a possible D match to TRBD2 (5 bases). Germline V CDR1 and CDR2: MGHRA, YSYEKL. The CDR3 runs to 15 residues. Trimming shortened V by 2 bases and J by 5 bases, and 15 bases separated the two germline ends.

This CDR3 is CASSTNRVRNEKLFF. For the CDR3, the DNA is TGTGCCAGCTCAACAAACAGGGTCAGGAATGAAAAACTGTTTTTT. The chain joins TRBV18 to TRBJ1-4, with D tentatively TRBD1 (6 bases). From germline, CDR1 is KGHSH and CDR2 LQKENI. This CDR3 has 15 amino acids. With 5 bases removed from V and 5 bases from J, the gap between germline ends came to 15 bases.

This sequence joins TRBV7-9 and TRBJ2-7; maybe TRBD2 (6 bases). Trimming stripped 5 bases from V and 1 base from J, with 18 bases between. CDR1 SEHNR and CDR2 FQNEAQ come from the germline V gene (reference sequence). This CDR3 is 16 amino acids long. The CDR3 spells CASSADQGGASYEQYF. The CDR3 coding sequence is TGTGCCAGCAGCGCCGACCAGGGCGGGGCGTCCTACGAGCAGTACTTC.

This chain connects TRBV5-4 to TRBJ2-5; weak D call: TRBD2 (5 bases). This CDR3 is 14 amino acids long. Trimming cost V 4 bases and J 5 bases, with 15 bases left between them. The germline V gene encodes CDR1 SGHNT and CDR2 YYREEE (reference sequence). The CDR3 sequence is CASSPAGVRETQYF. CDR3 in DNA: TGTGCCAGCAGCCCGGCCGGGGTTCGGGAGACCCAGTACTTC.

V usage is TRBV13 and J usage is TRBJ2-7, with TRBD1 identical over 8 bases. Germline V gene lookup returns CDR1 PRHDT and CDR2 FYEKMQ (reference sequence). The CDR3 consists of 15 residues. V lost 2 bases to trimming and J lost 1 base; unmatched junction nucleotides: 4. The CDR3 DNA is TGTGCCAGCAGCTTAAATCGGGACAGGTCCTACGAGCAGTACTTC. Translated: CASSLNRDRSYEQYF.

This chain uses TRBV18 with TRBJ2-5; D perhaps matches TRBD1 (6 bases). V was clipped by 3 bases and J by 4 bases, with 12 bases between them. The germline V gene encodes CDR1 KGHSH and CDR2 LQKENI. The CDR3 contains 14 residues. The CDR3, as DNA: TGTGCCAGCTCACCGGGGGCTCAGGGAGAGACCCAGTACTTC. This gives the protein CASSPGAQGETQYF.

The chain uses TRBV7-2 and TRBJ1-2, with 8 bases fitting TRBD1. CDR3 length: 17 amino acids. CDR1 and CDR2 from the germline V gene are SGHTA and FQGNSA. J lost 8 bases, V lost 5 bases, and 19 bases had no gene match. DNA of the CDR3: TGTGCCAGCAGCCCAACGACAGGGGTGCTTTCTCCTTTCGGCTACACCTTC. Its translation: CASSPTTGVLSPFGYTF. The complete variable domain, with remaining parts taken from reference TRBV7-2 and TRBJ1-2, reads GAGVSQSPSNKVTEKGKDVELRCDPISGHTALYWYRQSLGQGLEFLIYFQGNSAPDKSGLPSDRFSAERTGGSVSTLTIQRTQQEDSAVYLCASSPTTGVLSPFGYTFGSGTRLTVV.

This clone was seen more than once but under ten times. This chain links TRBV28 with TRBJ1-2, with 10 nucleotides matching TRBD1. This CDR3 spans 15 amino acids. Germline V gene data show CDR1 as MDHEN and CDR2 as SYDVKM. The junction had 11 bases not matched to a gene; V was cut back by 5 bases and J by 8 bases. The CDR3 DNA sequence: TGTGCCAGCAGTATCGACGGGACAGGGGCTCGGGGCTACACCTTC. This sequence encodes CASSIDGTGARGYTF.

The chain links TRBV19 to TRBJ2-3, with TRBD1 as a possible D gene (6 bases). There are 14 residues in the CDR3. The V end was cut by 5 bases, the J end by 8 bases, with 17 bases between. CDR1 LNHDA and CDR2 SQIVND come from the germline V gene (reference sequence). CDR3 coding DNA: TGTGCCAGTAGTTCCCCCACACAGGGACCTACGCAGTATTTT. Amino acids: CASSSPTQGPTQYF.

The chain combines TRBV30 with TRBJ2-3; 7 nucleotides line up with TRBD2. The germline CDR1 and CDR2 sequences are GTSNPN and SVGIG (reference sequence). The CDR3 totals 14 residues. Trimming removed 3 bases from V and 0 bases from J; junction bases left unmatched: 3. CDR3 DNA: TGTGCCTGGAGAAGCGGGATAAGCACAGATACGCAGTATTTT. Its protein product is CAWRSGISTDTQYF.

The chain's CDR3 is CASSQGTGYEQYF. The DNA of the CDR3 is TGCGCCAGCAGCCAAGGGACAGGCTACGAGCAGTACTTC. V is TRBV4-3 and J is TRBJ2-7; 7 bases match TRBD1. The V gene end was trimmed by 1 base and the J gene end by 3 bases; junction bases not matched to a gene: 0. CDR3 size: 13 residues. From germline, CDR1 is LGHNA and CDR2 YSLEER.

The CDR3 reads CASSRDRGTVLGEQYF. The CDR3 DNA is TGTGCCAGCAGCCGGGACAGGGGGACTGTTCTGGGCGAGCAGTACTTC. The rearrangement uses TRBV9 and TRBJ2-7; 11 nucleotides line up with TRBD1. The germline gives CDR1 SGDLS, CDR2 YYNGEE. The CDR3 consists of 16 residues. The V segment lost 4 bases and the J segment 6 bases; nucleotides outside the gene matches: 12.

The J gene is TRBJ2-7, the V gene TRBV14; D perhaps matches TRBD1 (7 bases). CDR3 size: 14 residues. CDR1 and CDR2 from the germline V gene are SGHDN and FVKESK. Trimming stripped 4 bases from V and 7 bases from J, with 17 bases between. The CDR3 DNA sequence: TGTGCCAGCAGCCCCACAGGGGCCGGGGGAGAGCAGTACTTC. Protein product: CASSPTGAGGEQYF.